Here is one TCR beta chain with its context. The antigen it binds to is not known. No qualities accompany the bases; no much larger clone lies one base away. What this sample's treatment or condition label stands for: about 20 received Ad26.COV2.S at low or high dose, single or two shots; five or six received placebo; per-sample allocation not given. Repertoires of vaccine and placebo recipients were sequenced from samples taken on day 63 after the first injection. Between 29 July and 7 August 2020, Cohort 1b enrolled about two dozen adults aged 18-55 years at one site in Boston, USA. Ad26.COV2.S consisted of a replication-incompetent adenovirus type 26 vector by which a prefusion-stabilized SARS-CoV-2 spike protein from the original Wuhan strain was expressed. The immunoSEQ Assay was the method used to sequence TCRbeta CDR3 regions. After extraction, genomic DNA underwent amplification by bias-controlled multiplex PCR, followed by high-throughput sequencing. Regarding the original processing steps: To quantify the absolute abundance of every unique TCRbeta CDR3 region, sequences were collapsed and filtered. Usable DNA was measured by amplifying reference genes present in all nucleated cells, and TCRbeta template counts were normalized to that usable DNA to estimate T cell fraction. Repertoire TCRs were annotated as SARS-CoV-2-specific by exact matching of V gene, CDR3 amino acid sequence and J gene to a known reactive TCR set. The reference SARS-CoV-2 TCR set was derived from MIRA and filtered for enrichment in COVID-19-positive ImmuneCODE repertoires, a step that removed public or cross-reactive TCRs. Using the MIRA antigens, annotated TCRs were further analysed by specific ORF or by position within an ORF. Depth was the summed frequency of annotated unique rearrangements, while breadth was defined as annotated unique rearrangements over total unique productive rearrangements. Two-sided Wilcoxon rank-sum tests were applied when comparing TCR breadth between groups. As stored in TCRdb, this immuneACCESS dataset retains in-frame rearrangements with V and J assigned. A fraction of the clones does not appear; measured against another copy, unresolved V genes explain less than half of the discrepancy, and the remainder lacks a known reason. V, J and clone size are those of that table, while D and trimming were read from the DNA. Counted in this sample were about 460,000 clones; roughly nine tenths of them appeared once. Approximately 1.7% of the sample is taken by the ten largest.

The entry originates in a study of Ad26.COV2.S vaccination and SARS-CoV-2 variants (dated by TCRdb to 2020 to 2022). Regarding the study in general: Donors in the vaccine arm were drawn from COV1001, a multicentre, randomized, double-blind, placebo-controlled phase I-IIa trial testing Ad26.COV2.S in healthy adults. Dosing of Ad26.COV2.S was intramuscular, at either 5x10^10 or 1x10^11 viral particles, delivered as one shot or as two shots spaced 56 days apart. TCRbeta repertoire sequencing was used to assess the specificity and breadth of SARS-CoV-2-reactive T cell receptors after Ad26.COV2.S vaccination. The TCR-sequenced set comprised approximately 32 samples: some 20 Ad26.COV2.S vaccine recipients, 5 placebo recipients and 8 SARS-CoV-2 convalescent individuals. Trial participants were randomized into five groups of five: low-dose or high-dose Ad26.COV2.S given once or twice, or placebo on both occasions. Investigators did not know the trial group allocation while performing experiments and assessing outcomes.

Findings and caveats that apply to the study as a whole: The authors noted that total T cell responses may have been underestimated by the TCR breadth and depth analyses. Spike-specific TCR breadth was higher in Ad26.COV2.S recipients than in placebo recipients (P = 0.0014). Vaccine and placebo recipients had similar non-spike TCR breadth, a finding consistent with the vaccine containing only spike. Comparing responses between vaccine doses or regimens was not something the study was powered to do. After vaccination, spike-specific CD8+ and CD4+ T cell responses were reported to show substantial breadth.

From the germline V gene (reference sequence), CDR1 is MNHEY and CDR2 is SMNVEV. CDR3 length: 15 amino acids, cysteine to phenylalanine. Only the CDR3 region is kept as DNA, spanning 45 bases read in frame from base 1. The V end loses 2 bases and the J end loses 3 bases, and a stretch of 14 bases separates them. The sample consisted of peripheral blood, taken in a trial of Ad26.COV2.S vaccine versus placebo. This sequence uses TRBV27 and TRBJ2-7, and perhaps TRBD1 as D gene, on 6 matching bases. The sequence was obtained from a person aged 18 to 65 who received the Ad26.COV2.S COVID-19 vaccine or a placebo. The DNA sequence reads TGTGCCAGCAGTTTAGTACGGGAAGGGGGCTACGAGCAGTACTTC. Translation gives CASSLVREGGYEQYF.